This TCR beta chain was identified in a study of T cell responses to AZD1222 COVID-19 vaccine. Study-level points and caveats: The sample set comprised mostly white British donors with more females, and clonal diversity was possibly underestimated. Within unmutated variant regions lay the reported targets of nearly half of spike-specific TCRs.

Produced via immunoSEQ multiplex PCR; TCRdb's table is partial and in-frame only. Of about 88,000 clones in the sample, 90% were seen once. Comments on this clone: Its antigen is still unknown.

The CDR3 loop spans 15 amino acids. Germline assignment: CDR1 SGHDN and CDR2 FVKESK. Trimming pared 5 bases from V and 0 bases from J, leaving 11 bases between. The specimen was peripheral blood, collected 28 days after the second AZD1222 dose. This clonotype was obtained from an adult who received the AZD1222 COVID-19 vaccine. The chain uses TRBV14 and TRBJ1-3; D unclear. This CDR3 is CASSARMSSGNTIYF. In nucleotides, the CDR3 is TGTGCCAGCAGCGCAAGAATGAGCTCTGGAAACACCATATATTTT.